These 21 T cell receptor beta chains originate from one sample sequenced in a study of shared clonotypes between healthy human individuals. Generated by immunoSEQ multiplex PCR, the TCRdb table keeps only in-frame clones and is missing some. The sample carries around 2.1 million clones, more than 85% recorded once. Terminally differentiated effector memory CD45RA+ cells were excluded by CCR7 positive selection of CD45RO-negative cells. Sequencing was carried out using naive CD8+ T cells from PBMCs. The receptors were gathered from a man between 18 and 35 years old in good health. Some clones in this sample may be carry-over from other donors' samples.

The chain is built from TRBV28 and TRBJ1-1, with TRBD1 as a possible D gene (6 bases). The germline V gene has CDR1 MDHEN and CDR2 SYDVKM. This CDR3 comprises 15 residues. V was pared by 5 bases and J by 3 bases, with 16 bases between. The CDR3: CASSPRRRQDTEAFF. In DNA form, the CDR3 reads TGTGCCAGCAGTCCCCGTAGACGACAGGACACTGAAGCTTTCTTT.

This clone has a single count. DNA for the CDR3: TGTGCCACCAGCGCCCGACAGGGCGTAGATACGCAGTATTTT. Its protein is CATSARQGVDTQYF. The chain recombines TRBV15 with TRBJ2-3; 7 positions agree with TRBD1. Germline values: CDR1 LNHNV, CDR2 YYDKDF (reference sequence). This CDR3 comprises 14 residues. After removal of 5 bases from V and 5 bases from J, the junction contained 7 bases not matched to a gene. The variable domain in full, completed from reference TRBV15 and TRBJ2-3, reads DAMVIQNPRYQVTQFGKPVTLSCSQTLNHNVMYWYQQKSSQAPKLLFHYYDKDFNNEADTPDNFQSRRPNTSFCFLDIRSPGLGDTAMYLCATSARQGVDTQYFGPGTRLTVL.

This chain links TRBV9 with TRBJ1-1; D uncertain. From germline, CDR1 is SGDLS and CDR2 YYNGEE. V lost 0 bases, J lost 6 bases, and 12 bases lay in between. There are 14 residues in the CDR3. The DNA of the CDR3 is TGTGCCAGCAGCGTAGCACCAGCGGACCCTGAAGCTTTCTTT. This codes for CASSVAPADPEAFF.

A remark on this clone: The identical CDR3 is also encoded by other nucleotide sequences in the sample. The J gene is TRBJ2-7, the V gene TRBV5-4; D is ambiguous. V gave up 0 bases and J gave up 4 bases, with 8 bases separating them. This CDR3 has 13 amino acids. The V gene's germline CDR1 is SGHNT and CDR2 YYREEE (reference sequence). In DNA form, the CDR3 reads TGTGCCAGCAGCTTGGGGGGAAGGTACGAGCAGTACTTC. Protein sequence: CASSLGGRYEQYF.

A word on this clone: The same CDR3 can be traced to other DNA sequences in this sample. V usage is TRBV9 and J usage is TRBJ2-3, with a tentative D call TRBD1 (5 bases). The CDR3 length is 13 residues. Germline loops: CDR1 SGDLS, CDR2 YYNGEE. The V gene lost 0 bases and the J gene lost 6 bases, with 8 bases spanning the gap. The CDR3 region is CASSVVPGDTQYF. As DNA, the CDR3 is TGTGCCAGCAGCGTAGTCCCAGGGGATACGCAGTATTTT. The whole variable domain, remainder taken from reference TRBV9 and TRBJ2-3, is DSGVTQTPKHLITATGQRVTLRCSPRSGDLSVYWYQQSLDQGLQFLIQYYNGEERAKGNILERFSAQQFPDLHSELNLSSLELGDSALYFCASSVVPGDTQYFGPGTRLTVL.

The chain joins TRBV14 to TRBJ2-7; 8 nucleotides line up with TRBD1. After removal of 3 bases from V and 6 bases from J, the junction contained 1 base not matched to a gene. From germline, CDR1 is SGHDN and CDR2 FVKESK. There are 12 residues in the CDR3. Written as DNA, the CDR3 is TGTGCCAGCAGCCACAGGGGGCTCGAGCAGTACTTC. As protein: CASSHRGLEQYF. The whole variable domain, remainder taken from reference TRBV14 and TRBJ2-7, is EAGVTQFPSHSVIEKGQTVTLRCDPISGHDNLYWYRRVMGKEIKFLLHFVKESKQDESGMPNNRFLAERTGGTYSTLKVQPAELEDSGVYFCASSHRGLEQYFGPGTRLTVT.

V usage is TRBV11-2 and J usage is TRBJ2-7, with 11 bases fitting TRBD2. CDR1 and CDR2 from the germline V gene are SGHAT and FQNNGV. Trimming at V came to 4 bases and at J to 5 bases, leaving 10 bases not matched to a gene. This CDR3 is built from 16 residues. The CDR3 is CASSSFKTSGANEQYF. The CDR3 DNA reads TGTGCCAGCAGCTCATTCAAGACTAGCGGGGCAAACGAGCAGTACTTC.

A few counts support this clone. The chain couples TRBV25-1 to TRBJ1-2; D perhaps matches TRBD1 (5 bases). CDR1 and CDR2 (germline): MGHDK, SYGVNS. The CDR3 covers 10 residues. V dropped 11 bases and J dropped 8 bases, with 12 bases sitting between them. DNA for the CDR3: TGTGCCCGGCGGGGGGAGGGCTACACCTTC. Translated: CARRGEGYTF.

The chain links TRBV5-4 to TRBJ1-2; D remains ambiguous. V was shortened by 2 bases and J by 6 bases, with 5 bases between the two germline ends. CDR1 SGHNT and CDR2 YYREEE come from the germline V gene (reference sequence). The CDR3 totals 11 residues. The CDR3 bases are TGTGCCAGCAGCTTCGGGGATGGCTACACCTTC. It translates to CASSFGDGYTF.

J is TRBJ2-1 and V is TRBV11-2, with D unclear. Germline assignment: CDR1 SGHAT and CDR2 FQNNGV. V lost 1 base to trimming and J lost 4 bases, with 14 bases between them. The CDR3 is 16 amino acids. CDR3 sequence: CASSLGVEVLYNEQFF. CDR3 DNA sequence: TGTGCCAGCAGCTTAGGGGTGGAAGTCCTATACAATGAGCAGTTCTTC.

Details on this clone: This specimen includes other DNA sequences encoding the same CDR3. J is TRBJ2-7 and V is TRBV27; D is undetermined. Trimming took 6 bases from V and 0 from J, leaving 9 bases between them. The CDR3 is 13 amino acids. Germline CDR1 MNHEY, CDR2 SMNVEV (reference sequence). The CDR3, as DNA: TGTGCCAGCAGCTTTTCATCCTCCTACGAGCAGTACTTC. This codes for CASSFSSSYEQYF.

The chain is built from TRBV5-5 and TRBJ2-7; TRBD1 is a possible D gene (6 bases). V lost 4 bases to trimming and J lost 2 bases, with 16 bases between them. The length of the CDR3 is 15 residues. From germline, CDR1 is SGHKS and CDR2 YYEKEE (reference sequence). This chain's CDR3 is CASSPGALPPYEQYF. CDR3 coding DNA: TGTGCCAGCAGCCCAGGGGCGCTACCTCCCTACGAGCAGTACTTC.

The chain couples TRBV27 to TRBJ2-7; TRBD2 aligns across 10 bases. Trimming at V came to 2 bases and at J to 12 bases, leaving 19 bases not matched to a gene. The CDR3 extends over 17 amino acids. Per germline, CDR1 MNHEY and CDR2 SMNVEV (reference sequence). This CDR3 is CASSLNQGGRNSGRLYF. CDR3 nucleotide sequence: TGTGCCAGCAGTTTAAACCAGGGTGGGAGGAATAGCGGGAGGTTGTACTTC.

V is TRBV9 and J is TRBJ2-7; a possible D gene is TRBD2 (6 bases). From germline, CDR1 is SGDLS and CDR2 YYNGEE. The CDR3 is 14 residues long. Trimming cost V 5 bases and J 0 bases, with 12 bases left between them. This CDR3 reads CASSAGLNSYEQYF. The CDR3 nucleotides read TGTGCCAGCAGTGCGGGACTCAACTCCTACGAGCAGTACTTC.

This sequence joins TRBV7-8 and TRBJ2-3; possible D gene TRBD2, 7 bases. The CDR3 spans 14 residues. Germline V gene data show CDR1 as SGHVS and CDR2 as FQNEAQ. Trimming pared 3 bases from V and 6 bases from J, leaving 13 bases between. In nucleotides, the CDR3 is TGTGCCAGCAGCTTTATAAGGGGGGGGGATACGCAGTATTTT. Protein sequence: CASSFIRGGDTQYF.

CDR3 amino acids: CASSLSGAPLHF. The CDR3 DNA reads as TGTGCCAGCAGTTTATCAGGAGCACCCCTCCACTTT. The V call is TRBV27, the J call TRBJ1-6; D unclear. The CDR3 length is 12 residues. Per the germline V gene, CDR1 is MNHEY and CDR2 is SMNVEV (reference sequence). Trimming left V 0 bases short and J 11 bases short, with 5 bases between.

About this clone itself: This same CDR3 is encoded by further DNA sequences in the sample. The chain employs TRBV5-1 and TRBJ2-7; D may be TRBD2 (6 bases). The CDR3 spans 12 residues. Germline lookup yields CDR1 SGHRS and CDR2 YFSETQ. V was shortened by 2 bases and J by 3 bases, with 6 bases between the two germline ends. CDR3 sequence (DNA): TGCGCCAGCAGCTTCGGGGGCTACGAGCAGTACTTC. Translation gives CASSFGGYEQYF.

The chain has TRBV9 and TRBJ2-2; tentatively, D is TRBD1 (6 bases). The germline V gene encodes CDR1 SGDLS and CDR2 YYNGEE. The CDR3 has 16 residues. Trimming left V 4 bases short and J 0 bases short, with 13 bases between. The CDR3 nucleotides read TGTGCCAGCAGCTCCCCAGAGGGGGCGAACACCGGGGAGCTGTTTTTT. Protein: CASSSPEGANTGELFF.

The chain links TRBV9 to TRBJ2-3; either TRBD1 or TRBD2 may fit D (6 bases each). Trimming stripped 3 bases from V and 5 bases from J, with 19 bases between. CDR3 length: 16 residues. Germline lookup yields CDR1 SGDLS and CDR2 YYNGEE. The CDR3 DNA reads TGTGCCAGCAGCGCCAGCGGTGGGGGGCGTGAAGATACGCAGTATTTT. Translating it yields CASSASGGGREDTQYF.

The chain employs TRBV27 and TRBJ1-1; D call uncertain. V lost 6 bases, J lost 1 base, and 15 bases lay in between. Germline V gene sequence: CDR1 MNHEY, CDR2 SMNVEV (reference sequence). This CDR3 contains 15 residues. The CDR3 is CASSSLRSQNTEAFF. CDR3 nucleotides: TGTGCCAGCAGCTCCCTGAGGAGCCAGAACACTGAAGCTTTCTTT.

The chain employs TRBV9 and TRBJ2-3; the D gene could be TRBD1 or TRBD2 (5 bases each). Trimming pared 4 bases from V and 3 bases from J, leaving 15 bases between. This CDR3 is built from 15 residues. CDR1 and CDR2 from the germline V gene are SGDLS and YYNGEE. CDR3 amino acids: CASSTGTSKTDTQYF. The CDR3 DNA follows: TGTGCCAGCAGCACCGGGACCAGCAAGACAGATACGCAGTATTTT.